Ten or more counts support the clone carrying this T cell receptor beta chain. Its antigen is not identified. Germline CDR1 is DFQATT and CDR2 is SNEGSKA (reference sequence). V lost 6 bases and J lost 1; bases outside the gene matches: 11. The CDR3 sequence is 16 residues long. This sample was taken from a study of CD8+CD57+ T cells in acquired aplastic anemia. On the study more broadly: CD4+ and CD8+ cells, once sorted, gave DNA averaging approximately 3 ug. Among healthy donors, CD4+ cells averaged approximately 10 million reads.

For CDR3 and TCR beta VDJ profiling, genomic DNA was the template used. A single record per CDR3 protein comes from TCRdb applying MiXCR to the reads. The sample consists of about 140,000 distinct CDR3 sequences, approximately 41% of them appearing once. Overall study findings and caveats: Patients were compared with controls for CD8+ Simpson's diversity, and no significant difference emerged.

The receptor was derived from a human donor in good health, serving as a control. Sequenced material: sorted CD4+, CD8+, or CD8+CD57+ T cells (not recorded which) from PBMCs. The chain carries TRBV20-1 and TRBJ2-3; 9 nucleotides match TRBD2. In DNA, the CDR3 is TGCAGTGCGTCCCTGGCGGGGGGGCCTGGCACAGATACGCAGTATTTT. Its protein product is CSASLAGGPGTDTQYF.